This T cell receptor (beta chain) was sequenced during a study of OX40 agonist ivuxolimab in advanced cancers. Looking at the study overall: Patients with hepatocellular carcinoma, melanoma, renal cell or head and neck cancer made up the dose-escalation patients. Partial responses were achieved by three patients: one hepatocellular carcinoma, two cutaneous melanoma. Study-level results: Both CD4+ and CD8+ T cell populations in blood had undergone clonal expansion by week 6 at 0.1 to 3.0 mg/kg. Normalized T-cell clonal expansion was also low in some nonresponders.

The CDR3 runs 13 residues. Looked up from germline, CDR1 is MDHEN and CDR2 is SYDVKM. Trimming took 7 bases from V and 5 from J, leaving 12 bases between them. Libraries were prepared by immunoSEQ multiplex PCR; TCRdb keeps only in-frame clonotypes and omits some of them. The sample consists of about 49,000 clones, 80% to 90% of them appearing once. Regarding this clone: The antigen is not known.

The source material was CD4+ or CD8+ T cells sorted from blood, sampled in a trial of the OX40 agonist ivuxolimab. The genes are TRBV28 and TRBJ1-5; D call uncertain. This receptor was taken from an adult with an advanced solid tumor such as melanoma, head and neck, liver or kidney cancer. The DNA of the CDR3 is TGTGCCAGCAAGAAGGGTTTAGATCAGCCCCAGCATTTT. This translates into CASKKGLDQPQHF. Combining the CDR3 with reference TRBV28 and TRBJ1-5 gives the whole variable domain DVKVTQSSRYLVKRTGEKVFLECVQDMDHENMFWYRQDPGLGLRLIYFSYDVKMKEKGDIPEGYSVSREKKERFSLILESASTNQTSMYLCASKKGLDQPQHFGDGTRLSIL.